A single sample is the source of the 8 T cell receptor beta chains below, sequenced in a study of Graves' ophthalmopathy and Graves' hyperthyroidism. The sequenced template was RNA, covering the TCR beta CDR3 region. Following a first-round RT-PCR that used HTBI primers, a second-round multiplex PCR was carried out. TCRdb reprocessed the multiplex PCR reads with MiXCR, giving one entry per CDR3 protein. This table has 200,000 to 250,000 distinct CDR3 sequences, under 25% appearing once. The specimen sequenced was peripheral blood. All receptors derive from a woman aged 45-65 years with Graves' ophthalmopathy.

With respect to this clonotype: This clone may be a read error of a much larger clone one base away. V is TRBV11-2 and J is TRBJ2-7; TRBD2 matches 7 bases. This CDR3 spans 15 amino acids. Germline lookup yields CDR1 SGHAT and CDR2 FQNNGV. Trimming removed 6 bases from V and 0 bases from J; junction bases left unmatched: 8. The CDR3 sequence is CASSFTAGSSYEQYF. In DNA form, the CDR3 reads TGTGCCAGCAGTTTTACAGCGGGGAGCTCCTACGAGCAGTACTTC.

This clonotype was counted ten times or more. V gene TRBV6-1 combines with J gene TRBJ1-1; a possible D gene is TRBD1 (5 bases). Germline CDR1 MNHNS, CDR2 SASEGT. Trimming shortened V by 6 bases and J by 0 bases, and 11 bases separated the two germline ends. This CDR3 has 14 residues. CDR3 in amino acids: CASRDILMNTEAFF. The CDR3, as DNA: TGTGCCAGCAGGGACATACTGATGAACACTGAAGCTTTCTTT.

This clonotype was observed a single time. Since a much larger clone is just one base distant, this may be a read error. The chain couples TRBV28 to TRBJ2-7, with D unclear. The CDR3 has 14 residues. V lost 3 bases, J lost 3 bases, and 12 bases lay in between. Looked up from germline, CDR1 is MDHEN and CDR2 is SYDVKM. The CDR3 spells CASSFLVNYYEQYF. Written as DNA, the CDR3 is TGTGCCAGCAGTTTTTTAGTTAACTACTACGAGCAGTACTTC.

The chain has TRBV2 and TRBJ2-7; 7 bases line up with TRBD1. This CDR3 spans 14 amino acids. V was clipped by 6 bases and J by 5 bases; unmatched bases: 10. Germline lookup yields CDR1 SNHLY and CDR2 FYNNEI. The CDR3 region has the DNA TGTGCCAGCAGCGCAAGACAGGGTGGACACGAGCAGTACTTC. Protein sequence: CASSARQGGHEQYF.

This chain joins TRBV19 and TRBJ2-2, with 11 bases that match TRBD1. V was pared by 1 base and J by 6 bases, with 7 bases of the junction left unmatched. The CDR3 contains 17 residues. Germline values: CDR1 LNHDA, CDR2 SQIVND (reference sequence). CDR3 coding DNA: TGTGCCAGTAGTATAGTGTCGGGACAGGGGGTGGCCGGGGAGCTGTTTTTT. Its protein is CASSIVSGQGVAGELFF.

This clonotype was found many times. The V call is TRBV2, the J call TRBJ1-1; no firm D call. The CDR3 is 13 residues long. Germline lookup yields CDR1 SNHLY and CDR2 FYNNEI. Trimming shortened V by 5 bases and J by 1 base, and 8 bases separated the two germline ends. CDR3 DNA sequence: TGTGCCAGCAGTATTACTCCGAACACTGAAGCTTTCTTT. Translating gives CASSITPNTEAFF.

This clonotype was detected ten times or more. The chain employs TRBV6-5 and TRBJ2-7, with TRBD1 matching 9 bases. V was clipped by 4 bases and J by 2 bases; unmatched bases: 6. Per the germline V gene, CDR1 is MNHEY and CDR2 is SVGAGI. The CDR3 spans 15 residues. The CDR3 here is CASSSPGTGTYEQYF. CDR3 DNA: TGTGCCAGCAGTTCCCCCGGGACAGGGACCTACGAGCAGTACTTC.

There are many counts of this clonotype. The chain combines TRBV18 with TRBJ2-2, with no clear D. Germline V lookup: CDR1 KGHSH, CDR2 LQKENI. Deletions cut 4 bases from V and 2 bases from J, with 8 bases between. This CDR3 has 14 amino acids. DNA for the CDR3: TGTGCCAGCTCACGCCAGGATAACACCGGGGAGCTGTTTTTT. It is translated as CASSRQDNTGELFF.